The 26 T cell receptor beta chains in this list originate from one sample, sequenced in a study of T cells in Graves' hyperthyroidism and ophthalmopathy. Amplification targeted TCR beta CDR3 regions from RNA transcripts. The study used the HTBI primer set for a first-round RT-PCR of the TCR CDR3. TCRdb redid the calling of the multiplex PCR reads with MiXCR, one entry per CDR3 protein. The table shows about 350,000 distinct CDR3 sequences, with approximately 15% occurring only once. Sequencing used blood. The receptors originated from a woman younger than 45 with Graves' hyperthyroidism.

The chain employs TRBV5-1 and TRBJ2-5; D gene ambiguous. The CDR3 loop spans 13 amino acids. From germline, CDR1 is SGHRS and CDR2 YFSETQ. V was clipped by 0 bases and J by 5 bases, with 8 bases between them. CDR3 residues: CASSLEGLETQYF. In DNA form, the CDR3 reads TGCGCCAGCAGCTTGGAAGGGTTGGAGACCCAGTACTTC.

This rearrangement joins TRBV20-1 to TRBJ2-1; TRBD1 matches at 10 bases. The V gene end was trimmed by 5 bases and the J gene end by 2 bases; junction bases not matched to a gene: 3. The CDR3 has 14 residues. Germline-derived CDR1 and CDR2 are DFQATT and SNEGSKA (reference sequence). CDR3 protein: CSASGTGAYNEQFF. CDR3 DNA: TGCAGTGCTTCCGGGACAGGGGCCTACAATGAGCAGTTCTTC.

This clonotype came up many times. The chain employs TRBV5-5 and TRBJ2-2; 7 bases line up with TRBD2. Germline V CDR1 and CDR2: SGHKS, YYEKEE (reference sequence). There are 13 residues in the CDR3. J gave up 2 bases and V 7 bases, and 2 bases lay outside the gene matches. For the CDR3, the DNA is TGTGCCAGCTTGGGACTAAACACCGGGGAGCTGTTTTTT. It yields the protein CASLGLNTGELFF.

This rearrangement joins TRBV7-9 to TRBJ1-4, with 9 bases that match TRBD1. This CDR3 has 13 residues. With 8 bases clipped from V and 6 bases from J, the junction kept 4 bases outside the gene matches. From germline, CDR1 is SEHNR and CDR2 FQNEAQ (reference sequence). The CDR3 is CASSGQGDEKLFF. The CDR3, as DNA: TGTGCCAGCTCGGGACAGGGTGATGAAAAACTGTTTTTT.

The chain combines TRBV7-9 with TRBJ2-3; tentative D call: TRBD1 (5 bases). Per germline, CDR1 SEHNR and CDR2 FQNEAQ (reference sequence). The CDR3 extends over 13 amino acids. With 5 bases removed from V and 6 bases from J, the gap between germline ends came to 12 bases. CDR3 protein: CASSKGLWDTQYF. CDR3 bases: TGTGCCAGCAGCAAGGGGCTTTGGGATACGCAGTATTTT.

This clonotype was seen repeatedly, ten times or more. This sequence joins TRBV2 and TRBJ2-1; 13 bases fit TRBD2. V gave up 2 bases and J gave up 9 bases; unmatched junction bases: 4. The CDR3 is made up of 15 amino acids. CDR1 and CDR2 from the germline V gene are SNHLY and FYNNEI. The CDR3 reads CASSEQLAGGGEQFF. CDR3 bases: TGTGCCAGCAGTGAACAACTAGCGGGAGGGGGTGAGCAGTTCTTC.

The genes are TRBV7-9 and TRBJ2-3, with a weak D call TRBD1 (5 bases). V shed 2 bases and J shed 2 bases, with 14 bases lying between them. Looked up from germline, CDR1 is SEHNR and CDR2 is FQNEAQ (reference sequence). The CDR3 consists of 16 residues. The CDR3: CASSLRRQTFTDTQYF. For the CDR3, the DNA is TGTGCCAGCAGCTTAAGGAGACAGACTTTCACAGATACGCAGTATTTT.

The chain combines TRBV20-1 with TRBJ2-2; TRBD2 might be the D (6 bases). The CDR3 has 14 residues. With 2 bases removed from V and 7 bases from J, the gap between germline ends came to 14 bases. Germline V gene data show CDR1 as DFQATT and CDR2 as SNEGSKA (reference sequence). The CDR3 sequence is CSARTTSSFGELFF. The CDR3 nucleotides are TGCAGTGCTAGAACGACTAGTAGTTTCGGGGAGCTGTTTTTT.

The chain recombines TRBV5-6 with TRBJ2-5, with 7 bases fitting TRBD2. With 4 bases clipped from V and 3 bases from J, the junction kept 0 bases outside the gene matches. There are 12 residues in the CDR3. The V gene's germline CDR1 is SGHDT and CDR2 YYEEEE. For the CDR3, the DNA is TGTGCCAGCAGCCGGGGGGAAGAGACCCAGTACTTC. This gives the protein CASSRGEETQYF.

The CDR3 reads CASSLSESAKNIQYF. The CDR3 DNA reads TGCGCCAGCAGCCTCTCTGAGTCAGCCAAAAACATTCAGTACTTC. The chain combines TRBV4-3 with TRBJ2-4; D unclear. V gave up 4 bases and J gave up 0 bases, with 10 bases separating them. Germline V gives CDR1 LGHNA, CDR2 YSLEER. The CDR3 is made up of 15 amino acids.

V is TRBV12-3 or TRBV12-4 and J is TRBJ2-5; D unclear. The germline V and J ends were trimmed by 3 bases and 4 bases, with 9 bases remaining between them. CDR3 length: 13 residues. CDR3 coding DNA: TGTGCCAGCAGTTTTGGCAACCCAGAGACCCAGTACTTC. Residues: CASSFGNPETQYF.

There are many counts of this clonotype. The V gene is TRBV11-3, the J gene TRBJ2-1; D uncertain. The germline gives CDR1 SGHNT, CDR2 YENEEA. Deletions cut 2 bases from V and 7 bases from J, with 12 bases between. The CDR3 runs to 14 residues. The CDR3 here is CASSLTVQANEQFF. The CDR3 DNA follows: TGTGCCAGCAGCTTAACGGTCCAGGCGAATGAGCAGTTCTTC.

This clonotype has a count of ten or more. This sequence joins TRBV2 and TRBJ2-7; maybe TRBD2 (5 bases). Trimming removed 7 bases at V and 3 bases at J, with 19 bases between. The CDR3 extends over 15 amino acids. Per germline, CDR1 SNHLY and CDR2 FYNNEI. The CDR3 bases are TGTGCCAGCAACCTCGGCGGAGGAGAATACTACGAGCAGTACTTC. It yields the protein CASNLGGGEYYEQYF. Looking up the rest from reference TRBV2 and TRBJ2-7 gives the full variable domain: EPEVTQTPSHQVTQMGQEVILRCVPISNHLYFYWYRQILGQKVEFLVSFYNNEISEKSEIFDDQFSVERPDGSNFTLKIRSTKLEDSAMYFCASNLGGGEYYEQYFGPGTRLTVT.

This clonotype was observed a few times. The chain joins TRBV14 to TRBJ1-1; D remains ambiguous. The CDR3 sequence is 13 residues long. V dropped 4 bases and J dropped 1 base, with 7 bases sitting between them. Germline values: CDR1 SGHDN, CDR2 FVKESK. CDR3 sequence reads: CASSLQANTEAFF. The CDR3 region has the DNA TGTGCCAGCAGCCTCCAGGCGAACACTGAAGCTTTCTTT. Variable domain in full (rest from reference TRBV14 and TRBJ1-1): EAGVTQFPSHSVIEKGQTVTLRCDPISGHDNLYWYRRVMGKEIKFLLHFVKESKQDESGMPNNRFLAERTGGTYSTLKVQPAELEDSGVYFCASSLQANTEAFFGQGTRLTVV.

The V call is TRBV20-1, the J call TRBJ2-7; 8 bases fit TRBD1. Germline CDR1 and CDR2: DFQATT and SNEGSKA (reference sequence). The CDR3 covers 13 residues. The V gene end was trimmed by 1 base and the J gene end by 3 bases; junction bases not matched to a gene: 2. CDR3 sequence: CSARAGTGYEQYF. DNA of the CDR3: TGCAGTGCTAGAGCCGGGACAGGCTACGAGCAGTACTTC.

Ten or more counts support this clonotype. The rearrangement joins TRBV6-2 or TRBV6-3 to TRBJ2-1, with D tentatively TRBD1 or TRBD2 (6 bases each). The CDR3 consists of 16 residues. Looked up from germline, CDR1 is MNHEY and CDR2 is SVGEGT. V was cut by 6 bases and J by 4 bases, with 19 bases left in between. The CDR3 bases are TGTGCCAGCAGACGATCGGGGGCTAGCGCGTACAATGAGCAGTTCTTC. It is translated as CASRRSGASAYNEQFF.

Turning to this clonotype: The junction and the germline gene differ at one end; a read error may be behind it. J is TRBJ2-1 and V is TRBV2; 8 nucleotides match TRBD2. Germline CDR1 reads SNHLY; CDR2 reads FYNNEI. CDR3 length equals 11 residues. The CDR3, as DNA: TGTGCCTACCGGGGGGGGGGGGAGCAGCTCTTC. It translates to CAYRGGGEQLF.

This clonotype came up a few times. CDR3 nucleotide sequence: TGTGCCAGCAGCCCTGAAGCGGTTAATTACGAGCAGTACTTC. Translating gives CASSPEAVNYEQYF. The chain joins TRBV7-8 to TRBJ2-7, with a tentative D call TRBD2 (5 bases). Germline V lookup: CDR1 SGHVS, CDR2 FQNEAQ. Trimming cost V 5 bases and J 4 bases, with 15 bases left between them. The CDR3 contains 14 residues.

CDR3: CASAPGTSTSDTQYF. CDR3 sequence (DNA): TGTGCCAGCGCGCCAGGGACTAGCACTTCAGATACGCAGTATTTT. The rearrangement joins TRBV9 to TRBJ2-3, with TRBD2 matching 9 bases. CDR1 SGDLS and CDR2 YYNGEE come from the germline V gene. This CDR3 region has 15 residues. Trimming at V came to 7 bases and at J to 4 bases, leaving 10 bases not matched to a gene.

At least ten counts were recorded for this clonotype. The chain joins TRBV28 to TRBJ2-1; 9 positions agree with TRBD1. In germline, CDR1 is MDHEN, CDR2 SYDVKM. CDR3 length: 19 residues. J was trimmed by 3 bases and V by 8 bases; bases with no gene match: 20. DNA of the CDR3: TGTGCCAGCGGATCGGGGGACAGGGTGGCGGGAGATGGCTACAATGAGCAGTTCTTC. Protein product: CASGSGDRVAGDGYNEQFF.

The chain carries TRBV12-3 or TRBV12-4 and TRBJ2-7; perhaps TRBD2 as D (6 bases). V shed 5 bases and J shed 0 bases, with 14 bases lying between them. This CDR3 comprises 15 residues. The CDR3 sequence: CASSPQRASSYEQYF. The CDR3 nucleotides are TGTGCCAGCAGTCCTCAGCGGGCGAGCTCCTACGAGCAGTACTTC.

The chain uses TRBV9 and TRBJ2-3, with 8 bases that match TRBD2. CDR1 and CDR2 (germline): SGDLS, YYNGEE. V was pared by 3 bases and J by 5 bases, with 5 bases of the junction left unmatched. The CDR3 is made up of 14 amino acids. For the CDR3, the DNA is TGTGCCAGCAGCGGGAGCGGGAGTAGAGATACGCAGTATTTT. As protein: CASSGSGSRDTQYF.

The table lists this clonotype with a few counts. The chain links TRBV12-5 to TRBJ2-3; D may be TRBD2 (5 bases). V dropped 4 bases and J dropped 3 bases, with 5 bases sitting between them. The CDR3 length is 12 residues. The germline V gene has CDR1 LGHNT and CDR2 FRNRAP. This CDR3 reads CASGSGTDTQYF. Written as DNA, the CDR3 is TGTGCTAGTGGTTCGGGGACAGATACGCAGTATTTT.

The V call is TRBV5-1, the J call TRBJ2-3; possible D gene TRBD2, 6 bases. Between the trimmed V and J ends, which lost 2 bases and 6 bases, there was a span of 13 bases. This CDR3 has 14 amino acids. The germline CDR1 and CDR2 sequences are SGHRS and YFSETQ. The CDR3 sequence is CASSFLASYDTQYF. CDR3 DNA: TGCGCCAGCAGCTTTCTAGCGAGTTACGATACGCAGTATTTT.

The chain employs TRBV4-1 and TRBJ2-3; 9 nucleotides agree with TRBD2. The CDR3 is 16 amino acids. Germline CDR1 reads MGHRA; CDR2 reads YSYEKL. The ends lost 5 bases at V and 2 bases at J; junction bases unmatched: 8. CDR3 nucleotides: TGCGCCAGCAGCTCTTCGCTAGCGGGATTCACAGATACGCAGTATTTT. The encoded protein is CASSSSLAGFTDTQYF.

This clonotype has a count of ten or more. This rearrangement joins TRBV12-3 or TRBV12-4 to TRBJ2-7; no reliable D call. This CDR3 region has 13 residues. Trimming took off 3 bases at V and 0 bases at J, with 6 bases between the two ends. The CDR3 protein is CASSFQSSYEQYF. CDR3 nucleotide sequence: TGTGCCAGCAGTTTCCAGAGCTCCTACGAGCAGTACTTC.